These T cell receptor beta chains were read from a single sample in a study of blood T cell repertoires in COVID-19. Sequencing was performed with immunoSEQ multiplex PCR; in TCRdb, only in-frame clones are kept and a portion is missing. The sample shows hundreds of thousands of clones, around 87% of them seen only once. The specimen was PBMCs or T cells enriched from blood (not recorded which). Receptors were obtained from a woman between 18 and 30 years old with acute COVID-19. CDR3s include the opening cysteine and the closing phenylalanine or tryptophan. The D gene is left open where the match is weak. Size is stated for part of the rows, as once, few or many counts, or as a class when the clone is expanded.

J,V,D,size,CDR3,DNA
TRBJ2-5,TRBV11-2,.,once,CASSLVGLQETQYF,TGTGCCAGCAGCTTAGTTGGCTTACAAGAGACCCAGTACTTC
TRBJ1-1,TRBV30,.,.,CAWTRADEAFF,TGTGCCTGGACCAGGGCGGATGAAGCTTTCTTT
TRBJ2-3,TRBV7-2,.,.,CASATSTQYF,TGTGCCAGCGCCACAAGTACGCAGTATTTT
TRBJ1-4,TRBV19,.,.,CASSILWGDEKLFF,TGTGCCAGTAGTATCTTATGGGGGGATGAAAAACTGTTTTTT
TRBJ2-1,TRBV5-1,TRBD2,.,CASSLTGLAGDNEQFF,TGCGCCAGCAGCTTGACGGGACTAGCGGGAGACAATGAGCAGTTCTTC
TRBJ2-7,TRBV15,TRBD2,.,CATSRRLAGQSYEQYF,TGTGCCACCAGCAGAAGACTAGCGGGCCAATCCTACGAGCAGTACTTC
TRBJ2-1,TRBV4-3,TRBD1,.,CASSRDRGLSRHNEQFF,TGCGCCAGCAGCCGGGACAGGGGGCTCTCACGCCACAATGAGCAGTTCTTC
TRBJ2-7,TRBV24-1,.,once,CATRGTGAGGEQYF,TGTGCCACCAGGGGTACAGGGGCGGGAGGAGAGCAGTACTTC
TRBJ1-1,TRBV19,TRBD1,.,CATLDRVNTEAFF,TGTGCCACCTTGGACAGGGTGAACACTGAAGCTTTCTTT
TRBJ2-7,TRBV2,.,many,CASSEGSEQYF,TGTGCCAGCAGTGAGGGGAGCGAGCAGTACTTC
TRBJ1-2,TRBV3-1/TRBV3-2,.,.,CASSQVQGGYTF,TGTGCCAGCAGCCAAGTACAGGGAGGCTACACCTTC
TRBJ2-5,TRBV18,.,.,CASSSNGGPQYF,TGTGCCAGCTCATCCAACGGGGGGCCCCAGTACTTC
TRBJ2-2,TRBV7-2,TRBD2,.,CASSPWTSGLTGELFF,TGTGCCAGCAGCCCATGGACTAGCGGGTTAACCGGGGAGCTGTTTTTT
TRBJ1-5,TRBV21-1,.,.,CASSKGETGRSNQPQHF,TGTGCCAGCAGCAAAGGGGAGACAGGTCGGTCCAATCAGCCCCAGCATTTT
TRBJ2-3,TRBV18,.,.,CASSPITGRTDTQYF,TGTGCCAGCTCACCAATCACAGGGCGTACAGATACGCAGTATTTT
TRBJ2-6,TRBV5-1,.,.,CASSLTGTESGANVLTF,TGCGCCAGCAGCTTGACGGGAACGGAGTCTGGGGCCAACGTCCTGACTTTC
TRBJ2-3,TRBV11-2,TRBD2,once,CASSPGTSGRTDTQYF,TGTGCCAGCAGCCCAGGGACTAGCGGACGCACAGATACGCAGTATTTT
TRBJ2-2,TRBV19,.,.,CATAGRDTNTGELFF,TGTGCCACGGCTGGCCGGGACACTAACACCGGGGAGCTGTTTTTT
TRBJ2-7,TRBV29-1,TRBD1,once,CSVTQGARYEQYF,TGCAGCGTAACTCAGGGGGCGAGATACGAGCAGTACTTC
TRBJ1-5,TRBV30,.,.,CAWSARTNQPQHF,TGTGCCTGGAGTGCGCGTACCAATCAGCCCCAGCATTTT
TRBJ2-7,TRBV7-9,TRBD2,.,CASSLGEGEQYF,TGTGCCAGCAGCTTAGGGGAGGGAGAGCAGTACTTC
TRBJ1-1,TRBV6-1,.,few,CASSEDSNTEAFF,TGTGCCAGCAGTGAAGACAGTAACACTGAAGCTTTCTTT
TRBJ2-3,TRBV7-9,TRBD2,.,CASSPGLAGVGTDTQYF,TGTGCCAGCAGCCCCGGACTAGCGGGAGTCGGAACAGATACGCAGTATTTT
TRBJ2-5,TRBV5-1,TRBD2,.,CASSLLPAGVRETQYF,TGCGCCAGCAGCTTGCTTCCAGCGGGAGTCCGGGAGACCCAGTACTTC
TRBJ2-7,TRBV27,.,.,CASSLTPPSLREQYF,TGTGCCAGCAGTTTAACCCCCCCCTCCCTACGCGAGCAGTACTTC
TRBJ2-2,TRBV13,TRBD2,.,CASRSTSGRARTGELFF,TGTGCCAGCAGGTCAACTAGCGGGAGGGCCCGAACCGGGGAGCTGTTTTTT
TRBJ2-1,TRBV24-1,TRBD1,.,CATSDFLGGQVISEQFF,TGTGCCACCAGTGATTTCCTCGGGGGACAGGTCATCAGCGAGCAGTTCTTC
TRBJ1-4,TRBV5-8,.,.,CASSTGTPGGIEKLFF,TGTGCCAGCAGCACGGGGACCCCGGGCGGGATTGAAAAACTGTTTTTT
TRBJ2-7,TRBV7-9,.,once,CASSTEAGEYEQYF,TGTGCCAGCAGCACCGAAGCCGGGGAGTACGAGCAGTACTTC
TRBJ1-2,TRBV6-1,.,.,CASSDSRDGREYGYTF,TGTGCCAGCAGTGATTCCAGGGACGGACGGGAGTATGGCTACACCTTC
TRBJ2-5,TRBV10-3,TRBD1,.,CAIREGQAAVGETQYF,TGTGCCATCAGGGAGGGACAGGCGGCCGTCGGAGAGACCCAGTACTTC
TRBJ2-3,TRBV18,TRBD2,.,CASSPFSGTSGRAADTQYF,TGTGCCAGCTCACCTTTTTCCGGGACTAGCGGGAGGGCGGCAGATACGCAGTATTTT
TRBJ2-1,TRBV5-5,TRBD2,.,CASSPYIAGEWLYNEQFF,TGTGCCAGCAGCCCCTATATAGCGGGAGAATGGCTTTACAATGAGCAGTTCTTC
TRBJ1-5,TRBV7-2,.,.,CASSFGQYSNQPQHF,TGTGCCAGCAGCTTTGGACAGTATAGCAATCAGCCCCAGCATTTT
TRBJ1-5,TRBV5-1,.,.,CASSLGLNQPQHF,TGCGCCAGCAGCCTTGGCCTCAATCAGCCCCAGCATTTT
TRBJ2-2,TRBV9,TRBD2,.,CASSVARAGGTGELFF,TGTGCCAGCAGCGTAGCTCGAGCGGGAGGCACCGGGGAGCTGTTTTTT
TRBJ2-5,TRBV1,.,.,CTSSLLARAAEGWVETQYF,TGCACCAGCAGCCTTCTGGCGCGTGCGGCCGAGGGTTGGGTAGAGACCCAGTACTTC
TRBJ2-2,TRBV11-2,.,.,CASSLFRNTGELFF,TGTGCCAGCAGCTTATTTCGTAACACCGGGGAGCTGTTTTTT
TRBJ2-7,TRBV7-9,.,.,CASSGPGQSYEQYF,TGTGCCAGCAGCGGACCTGGACAGTCCTACGAGCAGTACTTC
TRBJ2-3,TRBV11-1,TRBD2,.,CASRKTSVADTQYF,TGTGCCAGCAGAAAGACTAGCGTCGCAGATACGCAGTATTTT
TRBJ1-1,TRBV6-5,.,.,CASSPDLGRRGAFF,TGTGCCAGCAGTCCCGACTTGGGACGGAGGGGAGCTTTCTTT
TRBJ1-1,TRBV28,TRBD1,.,CASRIRGRGNTEAFF,TGTGCCAGCAGGATCAGGGGGCGGGGGAACACTGAAGCTTTCTTT
TRBJ1-2,TRBV30,.,.,CAWSVLFVYTF,TGTGCCTGGAGTGTTCTGTTCGTCTACACCTTC
TRBJ2-7,TRBV19,.,.,CASSIQAWIMDEQYF,TGTGCCAGTAGTATTCAGGCCTGGATTATGGACGAGCAGTACTTC
TRBJ1-3,TRBV4-1,TRBD1,.,CASSQGRTGGSGNTIYF,TGCGCCAGCAGCCAAGGACGAACAGGGGGCTCTGGAAACACCATATATTTT
TRBJ1-2,TRBV5-1,.,.,CASSYQRNNYGYTF,TGCGCCAGCAGCTATCAGAGGAATAACTATGGCTACACCTTC
TRBJ2-7,TRBV6-5,.,.,CASSYKSRGAFSEQYF,TGTGCCAGCAGTTACAAATCTCGGGGGGCGTTTAGCGAGCAGTACTTC
TRBJ1-1,TRBV5-1,.,.,CASGTTGTNTEAFF,TGCGCCAGCGGAACAACAGGGACGAACACTGAAGCTTTCTTT
TRBJ1-2,TRBV29-1,.,.,CSVEGGPFGQDGYTF,TGCAGCGTTGAAGGGGGCCCATTTGGGCAGGATGGCTACACCTTC
TRBJ2-1,TRBV11-2,TRBD2,.,CASSLPLVLAGDGEQFF,TGTGCCAGCAGCTTACCCCTTGTTCTAGCGGGAGATGGTGAGCAGTTCTTC
TRBJ2-4,TRBV28,.,.,CASSLSGGQNIQYF,TGTGCCAGCAGTTTATCGGGTGGCCAAAACATTCAGTACTTC
TRBJ2-1,TRBV27,.,.,CASSLSASYSYNEQFF,TGTGCCAGCAGTTTATCGGCTAGCTACTCCTACAATGAGCAGTTCTTC
TRBJ2-7,TRBV11-2,.,.,CASSRTEHEQYF,TGTGCCAGCAGCAGAACAGAGCACGAGCAGTACTTC
TRBJ1-5,TRBV6-5,.,.,CASSFGLAQPQHF,TGTGCCAGCAGCTTCGGACTCGCTCAGCCCCAGCATTTT
TRBJ1-1,TRBV5-4,TRBD1,.,CASRFKGASEAFF,TGTGCCAGCAGGTTCAAGGGGGCTTCTGAAGCTTTCTTT
TRBJ2-3,TRBV7-3,TRBD2,once,CASSPMGAGGGTDTQYF,TGTGCCAGCAGCCCGATGGGTGCGGGAGGGGGCACAGATACGCAGTATTTT
TRBJ2-1,TRBV20-1,.,.,CSASSSNEQFF,TGCAGTGCTAGTTCCAGCAATGAGCAGTTCTTC